A single sample is the source of the 24 T cell receptor beta chains below, sequenced in a study of T cells in Graves' hyperthyroidism and ophthalmopathy. TCR beta CDR3 regions were amplified from RNA. The HTBI set primed first-round TCR CDR3 RT-PCR. A single record per CDR3 protein comes from TCRdb applying MiXCR to the multiplex PCR reads. The data hold about 350,000 distinct CDR3 sequences, with 17% observed a single time. Sample: blood. These receptors were collected from a woman in her twenties or thirties with Graves' hyperthyroidism that later progressed to Graves' ophthalmopathy.

This clonotype was counted ten times or more. The rearrangement links TRBV12-3 or TRBV12-4 to TRBJ2-5; D may be TRBD1 (6 bases). This CDR3 is 14 amino acids long. Between the trimmed V and J ends, which lost 6 bases and 2 bases, there was a span of 13 bases. CDR3 region: CASSPGTYQETQYF. DNA for the CDR3: TGTGCCAGCAGCCCCGGGACATATCAAGAGACCCAGTACTTC.

CDR3 nucleotide sequence: TGTGCCAGCAGCTTAGGTGTTAGGAGGGATGAGCAGTTCTTC. Its protein is CASSLGVRRDEQFF. The chain joins TRBV11-2 to TRBJ2-1; D may be TRBD2 (6 bases). Trimming left V 1 base short and J 8 bases short, with 12 bases between. Germline CDR1 is SGHAT and CDR2 is FQNNGV. The CDR3 is 14 amino acids.

This clonotype was counted many times. V is TRBV12-3 or TRBV12-4 and J is TRBJ1-5; D gene ambiguous. V was clipped by 6 bases and J by 2 bases, with 11 bases between them. The CDR3 consists of 14 residues. The CDR3 DNA is TGTGCCAGCAGGATAGGAGAAGGCAATCAGCCCCAGCATTTT. This translates into CASRIGEGNQPQHF.

There are many counts of this clonotype. The rearrangement uses TRBV6-1 and TRBJ1-5; D might be TRBD1 (5 bases). The V end lost 5 bases, the J end lost 1 base, and 12 bases lay between the germline ends. The CDR3 sequence is 15 residues long. CDR1 and CDR2 from the germline V gene are MNHNS and SASEGT. The CDR3 region has the DNA TGTGCCAGCAGTAGTGGGGGTGGCAGCAATCAGCCCCAGCATTTT. Amino acids: CASSSGGGSNQPQHF.

This clonotype was counted between two and nine times. CDR3 nucleotides: TGCAGTGCTAGTATGGTACAGAGCTCCTACAATGAGCAGTTCTTC. It is translated as CSASMVQSSYNEQFF. V is TRBV20-1 and J is TRBJ2-1; D is undetermined. CDR1 is DFQATT, CDR2 SNEGSKA, per germline (reference sequence). The CDR3 has 15 residues. Trimming took 3 bases from V and 0 from J, leaving 12 bases between them.

At least ten counts were recorded for this clonotype. The rearrangement links TRBV28 to TRBJ2-7, with a tentative D call TRBD2 (6 bases). The CDR3 sequence is 15 residues long. The germline CDR1 and CDR2 sequences are MDHEN and SYDVKM. V was shortened by 5 bases and J by 3 bases, with 17 bases between the two germline ends. DNA for the CDR3: TGTGCCAGCAGTCCCGGGACTTCGAATCTCTACGAGCAGTACTTC. Residues: CASSPGTSNLYEQYF. Full variable domain (remainder filled in from reference TRBV28 and TRBJ2-7): DVKVTQSSRYLVKRTGEKVFLECVQDMDHENMFWYRQDPGLGLRLIYFSYDVKMKEKGDIPEGYSVSREKKERFSLILESASTNQTSMYLCASSPGTSNLYEQYFGPGTRLTVT.

In this sample, this clonotype turned up a few times. The genes are TRBV18 and TRBJ2-1; D may be TRBD2 (6 bases). The CDR3 is 14 amino acids. CDR1 KGHSH and CDR2 LQKENI come from the germline V gene. V lost 3 bases to trimming and J lost 5 bases, with 11 bases between them. The CDR3 nucleotides are TGTGCCAGCTCACCCCCGGGACTTGACAATGAGCAGTTCTTC. Its protein is CASSPPGLDNEQFF. The variable domain in full, with the rest retrieved from reference TRBV18 and TRBJ2-1, is NAGVMQNPRHLVRRRGQEARLRCSPMKGHSHVYWYRQLPEEGLKFMVYLQKENIIDESGMPKERFSAEFPKEGPSILRIQQVVRGDSAAYFCASSPPGLDNEQFFGPGTRLTVL.

In its sample, this clonotype was seen many times. V is TRBV20-1 and J is TRBJ2-2; D not certain. This CDR3 has 12 residues. Germline assignment: CDR1 DFQATT and CDR2 SNEGSKA (reference sequence). Trimming stripped 2 bases from V and 0 bases from J, with 1 base between. Here the CDR3 reads CSARPNTGELFF. The CDR3 bases are TGCAGTGCTAGACCGAACACCGGGGAGCTGTTTTTT.

This clonotype appeared many times. The chain employs TRBV5-1 and TRBJ1-4; a weak D match, TRBD1 (5 bases). The CDR3 consists of 15 residues. V dropped 1 base and J dropped 11 bases, with 18 bases sitting between them. Germline V gives CDR1 SGHRS, CDR2 YFSETQ. The CDR3 nucleotides read TGCGCCAGCAGCTTGTCTGGAATTGGGGCGGGGAAACTGTTTTTT. It yields the protein CASSLSGIGAGKLFF.

The sample holds many counts of this clonotype. The chain has TRBV5-1 and TRBJ1-2; TRBD1 might be the D (5 bases). V lost 5 bases and J 2 bases, leaving 22 bases between the germline ends. Germline-derived CDR1 and CDR2 are SGHRS and YFSETQ. The CDR3 spans 17 residues. CDR3: CASRDLGTMGRNYGYTF. CDR3 coding DNA: TGCGCCAGCAGGGATTTGGGCACTATGGGGCGAAACTATGGCTACACCTTC.

In regard to this clonotype: At one end, the junction sequence differs from germline, possibly due to a read error. The J gene is TRBJ2-7, the V gene TRBV7-3, with 10 nucleotides matching TRBD1. This CDR3 has 24 amino acids. The germline V gene encodes CDR1 SGHTA and CDR2 FQGTGA. This CDR3 reads CASSKPGQGREVVRGLTGDYGQYF. CDR3 DNA sequence: TGTGCCAGCAGCAAACCGGGACAGGGGAGGGAGGTGGTGAGAGGTTTAACCGGGGACTACGGGCAGTACTTC.

This clonotype showed up many times. The rearrangement uses TRBV6-5 and TRBJ2-7, with a tentative D call TRBD1 (6 bases). The CDR3 spans 15 residues. The germline V gene has CDR1 MNHEY and CDR2 SVGAGI. V gave up 0 bases and J gave up 4 bases, with 13 bases separating them. CDR3 sequence (DNA): TGTGCCAGCAGTTACTCAGCAGGGGCGGGTTACGAGCAGTACTTC. Residues: CASSYSAGAGYEQYF.

The CDR3 reads CASSSLEGFNSYEQFF. The CDR3 coding sequence is TGTGCCAGCAGTTCTCTGGAGGGCTTCAATTCATATGAGCAGTTCTTC. The rearrangement uses TRBV6-1 and TRBJ2-1; D perhaps matches TRBD2 (6 bases). Trimming stripped 5 bases from V and 8 bases from J, with 22 bases between. The CDR3 consists of 16 residues. CDR1 MNHNS and CDR2 SASEGT come from the germline V gene.

The table lists this clonotype with a few counts. The V gene is TRBV4-1, the J gene TRBJ2-1, with D perhaps being TRBD1 or TRBD2 (5 bases each). V was trimmed by 0 bases and J by 5 bases, leaving 14 bases between them. From germline, CDR1 is MGHRA and CDR2 YSYEKL. This CDR3 comprises 16 residues. The CDR3 loop is CASSQEWGSAHNEQFF. The DNA of the CDR3 is TGCGCCAGCAGCCAAGAGTGGGGGAGCGCCCACAATGAGCAGTTCTTC.

This clonotype was recorded many times. The chain carries TRBV20-1 and TRBJ2-7; 8 bases line up with TRBD2. CDR1 is DFQATT and CDR2 is SNEGSKA in the germline V gene (reference sequence). This CDR3 comprises 13 residues. V shed 5 bases, J shed 1 base, and the junction held 4 bases outside the gene matches. The CDR3 protein is CSAGSGGSYEQYF. CDR3 in DNA: TGCAGTGCTGGAAGCGGGGGATCCTACGAGCAGTACTTC.

The V call is TRBV4-1, the J call TRBJ2-1, with a tentative D call TRBD1 (6 bases). V dropped 4 bases and J dropped 8 bases, with 12 bases sitting between them. Per the germline V gene, CDR1 is MGHRA and CDR2 is YSYEKL. This CDR3 contains 13 residues. Here the CDR3 DNA reads TGCGCCAGCAGCCCTAACAGGGTACATGAGCAGTTCTTC. Its protein is CASSPNRVHEQFF.

This clonotype was counted between two and nine times. This chain connects TRBV7-9 to TRBJ1-6; D not certain. The CDR3 runs 15 residues. Trimming took off 1 base at V and 2 bases at J, with 6 bases between the two ends. Germline lookup yields CDR1 SEHNR and CDR2 FQNEAQ (reference sequence). The CDR3 protein is CASSLGGTYNSPLHF. CDR3 DNA: TGTGCCAGCAGCTTAGGCGGAACCTATAATTCACCCCTCCACTTT.

This clonotype was detected many times. Written as DNA, the CDR3 is TGTGCCAGCATAAGCGGGGGGGTCGCAGATACGCAGTATTTT. Translating gives CASISGGVADTQYF. The chain couples TRBV2 to TRBJ2-3, with 10 bases identical to TRBD2. The CDR3 runs to 14 residues. The V gene's germline CDR1 is SNHLY and CDR2 FYNNEI. V was pared by 7 bases and J by 4 bases, with 5 bases of the junction left unmatched.

This clonotype was counted a few times. This chain joins TRBV29-1 and TRBJ1-3; D gene unclear. Germline V gives CDR1 SQVTM, CDR2 ANQGSEA. V was clipped by 2 bases and J by 0 bases, with 8 bases between them. The CDR3 contains 14 residues. CDR3: CSVERIDSGNTIYF. In DNA, the CDR3 is TGCAGCGTTGAAAGGATAGACTCTGGAAACACCATATATTTT.

This clonotype has a count of ten or more. V gene TRBV4-1 combines with J gene TRBJ1-1; D remains ambiguous. This CDR3 is built from 15 residues. Trimming took 4 bases from V and 1 from J, leaving 13 bases between them. The germline V gene has CDR1 MGHRA and CDR2 YSYEKL. The CDR3 nucleotides are TGCGCCAGCAGCCCACGTCCCAAGGGGAACACTGAAGCTTTCTTT. It encodes CASSPRPKGNTEAFF.

This clonotype was counted many times. The J gene is TRBJ1-6, the V gene TRBV28, with 7 bases lining up with TRBD1. The trim removed 5 bases at V and 6 bases at J, leaving 7 bases unmatched. The CDR3 loop spans 15 amino acids. From germline, CDR1 is MDHEN and CDR2 SYDVKM. CDR3 loop: CASSLTGIRNSPLHF. The CDR3 DNA follows: TGTGCCAGCAGTCTGACAGGGATTCGTAATTCACCCCTCCACTTT.

To note about this clonotype: Being one base from a much bigger clone, this may be a read error. The chain is built from TRBV7-9 and TRBJ1-1; D is ambiguous. Germline values: CDR1 SEHNR, CDR2 FQNEAQ (reference sequence). The CDR3 length is 14 residues. The CDR3 is CASGLEGSGTEAFF. CDR3 bases: TGTGCCAGCGGCTTGGAGGGAAGTGGCACTGAAGCTTTCTTT.

This clonotype was recorded many times. The chain carries TRBV28 and TRBJ2-1, with D possibly matching TRBD2 (6 bases). This CDR3 has 17 amino acids. Deletions cut 4 bases from V and 3 bases from J, with 19 bases between. Germline assignment: CDR1 MDHEN and CDR2 SYDVKM. The CDR3 protein is CASSSRRVADNYNEQFF. CDR3 nucleotides: TGTGCCAGCAGTTCTCGTAGGGTAGCGGACAACTACAATGAGCAGTTCTTC.

The J gene is TRBJ2-1, the V gene TRBV9; the match to TRBD2 covers 14 bases. J lost 9 bases, V lost 4 bases, and 9 bases had no gene match. The CDR3 has 16 residues. Germline V gene lookup returns CDR1 SGDLS and CDR2 YYNGEE. This CDR3 is CASSSGLAGVGGEQFF. The CDR3 DNA reads TGTGCCAGCAGCTCGGGACTAGCGGGAGTTGGCGGTGAGCAGTTCTTC.